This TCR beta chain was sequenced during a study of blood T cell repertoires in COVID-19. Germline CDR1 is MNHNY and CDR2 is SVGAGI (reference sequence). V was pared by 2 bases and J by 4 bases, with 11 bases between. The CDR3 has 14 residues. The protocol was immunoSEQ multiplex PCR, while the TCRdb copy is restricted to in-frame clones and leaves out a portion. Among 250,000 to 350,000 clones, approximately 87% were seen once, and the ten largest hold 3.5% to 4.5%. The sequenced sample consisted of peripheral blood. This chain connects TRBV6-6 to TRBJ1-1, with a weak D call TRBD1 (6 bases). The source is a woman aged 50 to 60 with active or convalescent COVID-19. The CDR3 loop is CASSYRGGRTEAFF. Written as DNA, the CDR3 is TGTGCCAGCAGTTACCGGGGGGGGCGCACTGAAGCTTTCTTT.